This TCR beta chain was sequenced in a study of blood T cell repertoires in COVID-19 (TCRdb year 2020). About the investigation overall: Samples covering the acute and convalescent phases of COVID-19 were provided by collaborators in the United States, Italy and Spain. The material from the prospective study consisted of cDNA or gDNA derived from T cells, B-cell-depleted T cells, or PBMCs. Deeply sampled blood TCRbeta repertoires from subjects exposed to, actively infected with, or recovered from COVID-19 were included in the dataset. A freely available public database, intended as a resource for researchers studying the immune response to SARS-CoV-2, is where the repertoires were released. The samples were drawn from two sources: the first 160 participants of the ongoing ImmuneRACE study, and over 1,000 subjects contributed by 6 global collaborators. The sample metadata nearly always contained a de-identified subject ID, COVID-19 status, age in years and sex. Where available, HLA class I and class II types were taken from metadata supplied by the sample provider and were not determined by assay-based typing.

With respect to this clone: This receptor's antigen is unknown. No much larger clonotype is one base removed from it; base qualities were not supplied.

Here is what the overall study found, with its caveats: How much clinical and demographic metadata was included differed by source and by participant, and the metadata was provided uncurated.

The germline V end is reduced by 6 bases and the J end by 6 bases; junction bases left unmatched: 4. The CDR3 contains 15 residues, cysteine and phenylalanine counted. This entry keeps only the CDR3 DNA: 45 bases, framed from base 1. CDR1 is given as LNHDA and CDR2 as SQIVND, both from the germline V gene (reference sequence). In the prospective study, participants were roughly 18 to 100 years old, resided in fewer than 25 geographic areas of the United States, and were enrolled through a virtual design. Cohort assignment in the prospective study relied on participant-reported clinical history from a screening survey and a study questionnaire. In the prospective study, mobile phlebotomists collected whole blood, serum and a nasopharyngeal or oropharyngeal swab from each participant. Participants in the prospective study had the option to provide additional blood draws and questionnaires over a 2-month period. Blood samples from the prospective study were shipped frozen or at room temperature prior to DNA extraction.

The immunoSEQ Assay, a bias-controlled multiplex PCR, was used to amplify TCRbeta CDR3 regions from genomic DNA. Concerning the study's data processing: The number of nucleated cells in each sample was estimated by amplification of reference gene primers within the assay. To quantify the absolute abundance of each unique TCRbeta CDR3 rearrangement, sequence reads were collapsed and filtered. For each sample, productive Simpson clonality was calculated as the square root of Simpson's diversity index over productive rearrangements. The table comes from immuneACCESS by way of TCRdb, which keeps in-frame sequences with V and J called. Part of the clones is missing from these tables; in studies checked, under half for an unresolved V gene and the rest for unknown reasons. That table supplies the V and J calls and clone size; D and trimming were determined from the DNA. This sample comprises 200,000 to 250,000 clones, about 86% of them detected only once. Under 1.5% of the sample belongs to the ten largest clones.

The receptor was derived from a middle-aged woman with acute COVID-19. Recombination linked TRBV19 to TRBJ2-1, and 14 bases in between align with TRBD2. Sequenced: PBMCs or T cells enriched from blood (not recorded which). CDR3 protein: CASRKTSGGANEQFF. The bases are TGTGCCAGTAGGAAGACTAGCGGGGGGGCCAATGAGCAGTTCTTC. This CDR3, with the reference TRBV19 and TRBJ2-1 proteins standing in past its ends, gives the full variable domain DGGITQSPKYLFRKEGQNVTLSCEQNLNHDAMYWYRQDPGQGLRLIYYSQIVNDFQKGDIAEGYSVSREKKESFPLTVTSAQKNPTAFYLCASRKTSGGANEQFFGPGTRLTVL.